These 31 T cell receptor beta chains were all obtained from the same sample, sequenced in a study of technical replicates of blood from a handful of donors. Generated by immunoSEQ multiplex PCR, the TCRdb table keeps only in-frame clones and is missing some. The repertoire holds 80,000 to 90,000 clones, with around 94% as singletons. Material: T cells isolated from PBMCs. These receptor sequences come from a human donor in good health.

This clone turned up a few times. The chain has TRBV18 and TRBJ1-2; D call uncertain. The V gene lost 0 bases and the J gene lost 2 bases, with 10 bases spanning the gap. Germline V gene data show CDR1 as KGHSH and CDR2 as LQKENI. The CDR3 runs 15 residues. The CDR3 DNA follows: TGTGCCAGCTCACCACCGGCGGGTTGGAACTATGGCTACACCTTC. Its protein is CASSPPAGWNYGYTF.

The chain combines TRBV28 with TRBJ2-7; the D gene is possibly TRBD1 (5 bases). The CDR3 covers 13 residues. CDR1 MDHEN and CDR2 SYDVKM come from the germline V gene. V shed 5 bases and J shed 2 bases, with 10 bases lying between them. The DNA of the CDR3 is TGTGCCAGCAGTCCTACGACAGCCTACGAGCAGTACTTC. This gives the protein CASSPTTAYEQYF.

This clone was recorded once. The chain employs TRBV11-3 and TRBJ2-7; the match to TRBD1 covers 8 bases. The CDR3 totals 14 residues. The V and J ends lost 4 bases and 5 bases, in that order; junction bases with no gene match: 7. Germline CDR1 and CDR2: SGHNT and YENEEA. CDR3 nucleotides: TGTGCCAGCAGCTCACAGGGGGATCTCGACGAGCAGTACTTC. Translating gives CASSSQGDLDEQYF.

The chain employs TRBV14 and TRBJ1-2; 8 bases match TRBD1. The CDR3 runs 14 residues. The V gene end was trimmed by 6 bases and the J gene end by 0 bases; junction bases not matched to a gene: 3. Germline V lookup: CDR1 SGHDN, CDR2 FVKESK. CDR3 protein: CASRRTGTNYGYTF. CDR3 nucleotide sequence: TGTGCCAGCAGACGGACAGGGACTAACTATGGCTACACCTTC.

The rearrangement uses TRBV19 and TRBJ1-2, with 9 bases identical to TRBD1. The ends lost 6 bases at V and 4 bases at J; junction bases unmatched: 3. CDR1 and CDR2 (germline): LNHDA, SQIVND (reference sequence). This CDR3 spans 13 amino acids. This CDR3 reads CASRTDRGYGYTF. As DNA, the CDR3 is TGTGCCAGTAGGACGGACAGGGGCTATGGCTACACCTTC.

The chain is built from TRBV7-9 and TRBJ2-2; D not certain. Trimming stripped 3 bases from V and 3 bases from J, with 5 bases between. The germline V gene has CDR1 SEHNR and CDR2 FQNEAQ (reference sequence). This CDR3 has 13 residues. DNA for the CDR3: TGTGCCAGCAGCTTTGGAGACACCGGGGAGCTGTTTTTT. Translated: CASSFGDTGELFF.

The J gene is TRBJ2-5, the V gene TRBV4-1; D is uncertain. Germline CDR1 reads MGHRA; CDR2 reads YSYEKL. This CDR3 region has 19 residues. Trimming removed 0 bases from V and 3 bases from J, with 23 bases in between. The CDR3: CASSQEGLDLGRPKETQYF. CDR3 sequence (DNA): TGCGCCAGCAGCCAAGAGGGCTTAGATCTTGGCCGTCCGAAAGAGACCCAGTACTTC.

The chain recombines TRBV5-1 with TRBJ1-1, with D possibly matching TRBD1 (5 bases). The V gene's germline CDR1 is SGHRS and CDR2 YFSETQ. The CDR3 contains 13 residues. Trimming stripped 6 bases from V and 1 base from J, with 10 bases between. The DNA for the CDR3 is TGCGCCAGCAACTCGGGGGAGAACACTGAAGCTTTCTTT. Amino acid sequence: CASNSGENTEAFF.

This chain joins TRBV30 and TRBJ2-3, with TRBD1 as a possible D gene (6 bases). Trimming removed 2 bases from V and 0 bases from J, with 21 bases in between. From germline, CDR1 is GTSNPN and CDR2 SVGIG (reference sequence). The CDR3 extends over 18 amino acids. The CDR3 spells CAWSLRWGRSLSTDTQYF. CDR3 DNA: TGTGCCTGGAGTCTTAGGTGGGGGCGATCACTTAGCACAGATACGCAGTATTTT.

V usage is TRBV18 and J usage is TRBJ1-1; no clear D gene. Germline V gene lookup returns CDR1 KGHSH and CDR2 LQKENI. The CDR3 is made up of 14 amino acids. V was pared by 2 bases and J by 6 bases, with 13 bases between. CDR3 loop: CASSPVEWIPEAFF. Here the CDR3 DNA reads TGTGCCAGCTCACCAGTGGAGTGGATACCTGAAGCTTTCTTT.

The chain employs TRBV27 and TRBJ2-7; D not resolved. Germline CDR1 and CDR2: MNHEY and SMNVEV (reference sequence). Trimming stripped 0 bases from V and 3 bases from J, with 12 bases between. The CDR3 runs to 15 residues. CDR3 in DNA: TGTGCCAGCAGTTTATCCCTCCAAGGAGTCTACGAGCAGTACTTC. Translating gives CASSLSLQGVYEQYF.

The V call is TRBV27, the J call TRBJ2-7; D is ambiguous. V lost 4 bases and J lost 3, with 13 bases in between. CDR1 MNHEY and CDR2 SMNVEV come from the germline V gene (reference sequence). The CDR3 covers 14 residues. Here the CDR3 DNA reads TGTGCCAGCAGTTCCCCGGCAGGCCGCTACGAGCAGTACTTC. The encoded protein is CASSSPAGRYEQYF.

CDR3 nucleotide sequence: TGCGCCAGCAGCTTGGCTAGCGGATACGAGCAGTACTTC. Amino acid sequence: CASSLASGYEQYF. The J gene is TRBJ2-7, the V gene TRBV5-1; 7 positions agree with TRBD2. The CDR3 length is 13 residues. Germline CDR1 and CDR2: SGHRS and YFSETQ. The J segment lost 4 bases and the V segment lost 0 bases, leaving 1 base of the junction unmatched.

The chain employs TRBV5-1 and TRBJ1-2; D is unclear. V was clipped by 0 bases and J by 0 bases, with 18 bases between them. The CDR3 extends over 18 amino acids. Per germline, CDR1 SGHRS and CDR2 YFSETQ. CDR3 protein: CASSLAEFRGTPNYGYTF. The CDR3 DNA sequence: TGCGCCAGCAGCTTGGCCGAATTCCGGGGAACCCCTAACTATGGCTACACCTTC.

The count of this clone is one. The chain joins TRBV12-5 to TRBJ1-2; D gene unclear. Trimming removed 0 bases from V and 3 bases from J, with 11 bases in between. The CDR3 consists of 15 residues. Germline V gene data show CDR1 as LGHNT and CDR2 as FRNRAP. CDR3 region: CASGLVYSRYYGYTF. For the CDR3, the DNA is TGTGCTAGTGGTTTGGTATATAGCAGATACTATGGCTACACCTTC.

The V call is TRBV19, the J call TRBJ1-5, with a tentative D call TRBD1 (5 bases). This CDR3 comprises 12 residues. Germline loops: CDR1 LNHDA, CDR2 SQIVND (reference sequence). The ends were cut back, 4 bases at V and 9 bases at J, with 10 bases in the middle. The CDR3 loop reads CASSRVGGPQHF. The CDR3 DNA reads TGTGCCAGTAGTAGGGTGGGGGGGCCCCAGCATTTT.

The chain combines TRBV27 with TRBJ2-5, with D possibly being TRBD2 (5 bases). CDR3 length: 12 residues. CDR1 is MNHEY, CDR2 SMNVEV, per germline (reference sequence). V was shortened by 7 bases and J by 5 bases, with 11 bases between the two germline ends. The CDR3 nucleotides read TGTGCCAGCAAAAGCGGCAAGGAGACCCAGTACTTC. Its protein is CASKSGKETQYF.

The chain couples TRBV9 to TRBJ2-7, with a tentative D call TRBD1 (6 bases). The CDR3 extends over 14 amino acids. Germline V gives CDR1 SGDLS, CDR2 YYNGEE. V shed 4 bases and J shed 2 bases, with 13 bases lying between them. The CDR3 loop is CASSTHRDPYEQYF. The CDR3 nucleotides read TGTGCCAGCAGCACTCACAGGGACCCCTACGAGCAGTACTTC.

The chain has TRBV7-3 and TRBJ1-2; 10 nucleotides match TRBD1. Unmatched junction bases numbered 1, after V lost 0 bases and J lost 3 bases. This CDR3 comprises 15 residues. Germline V gene sequence: CDR1 SGHTA, CDR2 FQGTGA. Here the CDR3 DNA reads TGTGCCAGCAGCTTAACGGGACAGGGGTACTATGGCTACACCTTC. Residues: CASSLTGQGYYGYTF.

The rearrangement uses TRBV18 and TRBJ2-1; D possibly corresponds to TRBD2 (6 bases). CDR1 is KGHSH and CDR2 is LQKENI in the germline V gene. There are 18 residues in the CDR3. V was cut by 6 bases and J by 2 bases, with 23 bases left in between. The chain's CDR3 is CASSREDRILLTYNEQFF. CDR3 coding DNA: TGTGCCAGCTCGAGGGAGGACCGGATCCTTCTTACCTACAATGAGCAGTTCTTC. The full variable domain, completed using reference TRBV18 and TRBJ2-1, is NAGVMQNPRHLVRRRGQEARLRCSPMKGHSHVYWYRQLPEEGLKFMVYLQKENIIDESGMPKERFSAEFPKEGPSILRIQQVVRGDSAAYFCASSREDRILLTYNEQFFGPGTRLTVL.

CDR3 in amino acids: CASSVPNTGSRVNEQFF. CDR3 DNA: TGTGCCAGCAGCGTACCCAACACCGGGTCCAGGGTCAATGAGCAGTTCTTC. The rearrangement joins TRBV9 to TRBJ2-1; a possible D gene is TRBD1 (5 bases). V lost 1 base to trimming and J lost 6 bases, with 20 bases between them. CDR3 length equals 17 residues. CDR1 is SGDLS, CDR2 YYNGEE, per germline.

The chain links TRBV4-2 to TRBJ2-3, with 8 bases identical to TRBD2. V was pared by 8 bases and J by 3 bases, with 13 bases of the junction left unmatched. The germline V gene has CDR1 LGHNA and CDR2 YNFKEQ. The CDR3 spans 16 residues. CDR3 in amino acids: CASRPEASGWTDTQYF. CDR3 sequence (DNA): TGTGCCAGCCGACCCGAGGCTAGCGGGTGGACAGATACGCAGTATTTT.

Only one count was recorded for this clone. This rearrangement joins TRBV2 to TRBJ1-2; tentative D call: TRBD1 (5 bases). Germline loops: CDR1 SNHLY, CDR2 FYNNEI. Trimming removed 2 bases from V and 2 bases from J, with 9 bases in between. CDR3 length: 14 amino acids. In DNA, the CDR3 is TGTGCCAGCAGTGAAACAGGACCAAACTATGGCTACACCTTC. Translating gives CASSETGPNYGYTF.

The chain employs TRBV7-2 and TRBJ2-7, with D possibly matching TRBD1 (5 bases). Germline V gene data show CDR1 as SGHTA and CDR2 as FQGNSA. This CDR3 has 15 residues. V dropped 0 bases and J dropped 5 bases, with 14 bases sitting between them. In DNA form, the CDR3 reads TGTGCCAGCAGCTTAGCCGGGCCAGGGCCGAACGAGCAGTACTTC. Translation gives CASSLAGPGPNEQYF.

This chain joins TRBV2 and TRBJ2-1, with 8 nucleotides matching TRBD1. J lost 4 bases, V lost 4 bases, and 6 bases had no gene match. CDR1 and CDR2 from the germline V gene are SNHLY and FYNNEI. The CDR3 has 15 amino acids. As DNA, the CDR3 is TGTGCCAGCAGTGGGGTCAGGGGGCTATACAATGAGCAGTTCTTC. Amino acid sequence: CASSGVRGLYNEQFF.

V and J are TRBV7-3 and TRBJ2-7; 14 bases map to TRBD2. The CDR3 has 15 residues. V trimming: 5 bases; J trimming: 3 bases; junction bases outside the gene matches: 3. CDR1 SGHTA and CDR2 FQGTGA come from the germline V gene. The CDR3 bases are TGTGCCAGCAGCCTGGGGACTAGCGGGAGCTACGAGCAGTACTTC. Protein: CASSLGTSGSYEQYF.

The chain recombines TRBV5-1 with TRBJ2-7; TRBD1 matches at 9 bases. The CDR3 has 14 amino acids. The V segment lost 1 base and the J segment 2 bases; nucleotides outside the gene matches: 1. The germline V gene encodes CDR1 SGHRS and CDR2 YFSETQ. The CDR3 region is CASSLRTGAYEQYF. The CDR3 region has the DNA TGCGCCAGCAGCTTGCGGACAGGGGCCTACGAGCAGTACTTC.

The J gene is TRBJ2-1, the V gene TRBV20-1; possibly TRBD1 for D (6 bases). V was cut by 5 bases and J by 10 bases, with 12 bases left in between. The CDR3 covers 11 residues. CDR1 DFQATT and CDR2 SNEGSKA come from the germline V gene (reference sequence). CDR3 nucleotide sequence: TGCAGTGCTGGGAAGGGGGACGAGCAGTTCTTC. Its translation: CSAGKGDEQFF.

The gene calls are TRBV23-1 and TRBJ1-4; 7 nucleotides align to TRBD1. TRBV23-1 is designated an ORF whose function remains uncertain. The V gene end was trimmed by 7 bases and the J gene end by 1 base; junction bases not matched to a gene: 12. The length of the CDR3 is 17 residues. CDR3 sequence (DNA): TGCGCCAGCATAAAAACAGGGGCCTTGGTAACTAATGAAAAACTGTTTTTT. Residues: CASIKTGALVTNEKLFF.

CDR3 residues: CASSLLRQGNTGELFF. For the CDR3, the DNA is TGTGCCAGCAGCCTTCTCCGACAGGGAAACACCGGGGAGCTGTTTTTT. The chain uses TRBV5-4 and TRBJ2-2; 7 positions match TRBD1. The CDR3 is 16 amino acids. Germline V gives CDR1 SGHNT, CDR2 YYREEE (reference sequence). The V and J ends lost 4 bases and 2 bases, in that order; junction bases with no gene match: 8.

The genes are TRBV19 and TRBJ1-5; TRBD1 might be the D (6 bases). Germline CDR1 and CDR2: LNHDA and SQIVND (reference sequence). The V gene lost 8 bases and the J gene lost 1 base, with 21 bases spanning the gap. The CDR3 extends over 17 amino acids. This chain's CDR3 is CASAVRGGRRSNQPQHF. Here the CDR3 DNA reads TGTGCCAGTGCGGTGAGGGGGGGGAGAAGGAGCAATCAGCCCCAGCATTTT.